This TCR beta chain emerged from a study of cytomegalovirus exposure and HLA in healthy donors. PCR used 60 Vbeta primers and 13 Jbeta primers. The assay was immunoSEQ multiplex PCR, and TCRdb's table has in-frame clones only and misses some. The sample has approximately 160,000 clones, roughly 80% seen once. In germline, CDR1 is MNHNS, CDR2 SASEGT. CDR3 length equals 14 residues. V was trimmed by 1 base and J by 4 bases, leaving 10 bases between them. Overall study findings and caveats: Near-uniform donor sequencing depth was presumed by presence/absence analyses. As confirmed in vitro, a few CMV-associated chains were specific for CMV antigens. Later on, an analysis showed TCR association rates differing by HLA locus, with DRB1 the most and HLA-C the fewest. Later analysis revealed greater clonal expansion in HLA-associated TCR beta chains than in equally common others.

A note on this clone: Its antigen is not identified.

J is TRBJ1-2 and V is TRBV6-1; tentatively, D is TRBD1 (6 bases). The material sequenced was PBMCs. The receptor was derived from a boy younger than 10 in good health and CMV-seronegative. The CDR3 reads CASSEVRTVYGYTF. CDR3 bases: TGTGCCAGCAGTGAAGTAAGGACAGTCTATGGCTACACCTTC.